A single sample is the source of the 32 T cell receptor beta chains below, sequenced in a study of blood T cell repertoires in COVID-19. Assay: immunoSEQ multiplex PCR; the TCRdb copy retains only in-frame clones and omits some. The sample lists some 270,000 clones, 75% to 90% occurring once. Sequencing used peripheral blood. The receptors here all came from an older woman with acute or convalescent COVID-19.

The table lists this clone with a few counts. CDR3 region: CASSRRGPPGELFF. The DNA of the CDR3 is TGTGCCAGCAGTCGGCGGGGGCCTCCCGGGGAGCTGTTTTTT. The chain combines TRBV6-5 with TRBJ2-2; possible D gene TRBD2, 7 bases. V was shortened by 5 bases and J by 6 bases, with 13 bases between the two germline ends. Germline CDR1 reads MNHEY; CDR2 reads SVGAGI. CDR3 size: 14 residues.

This sequence joins TRBV7-9 and TRBJ2-1, with 10 nucleotides matching TRBD2. The germline CDR1 and CDR2 sequences are SEHNR and FQNEAQ (reference sequence). CDR3 length: 14 amino acids. The V segment lost 5 bases and the J segment 9 bases; nucleotides outside the gene matches: 7. The chain's CDR3 is CASSPSGGGGEQFF. CDR3 sequence (DNA): TGTGCCAGCAGCCCTAGCGGGGGAGGGGGTGAGCAGTTCTTC.

This chain connects TRBV27 to TRBJ1-1; no definite D call. V was cut by 4 bases and J by 4 bases, with 7 bases left in between. The germline gives CDR1 MNHEY, CDR2 SMNVEV (reference sequence). The CDR3 runs 12 residues. The CDR3 loop reads CASSSPGTEAFF. DNA for the CDR3: TGTGCCAGCAGTTCCCCGGGCACTGAAGCTTTCTTT.

The chain uses TRBV4-1 and TRBJ2-3; the match to TRBD2 covers 13 bases. Trimming cost V 2 bases and J 2 bases; bases outside gene matches: 7. This CDR3 spans 18 amino acids. Germline V gene data show CDR1 as MGHRA and CDR2 as YSYEKL. DNA of the CDR3: TGCGCCAGCAGCCAATTAGAGGGACTAGCGGGGTCCACAGATACGCAGTATTTT. It translates to CASSQLEGLAGSTDTQYF.

The CDR3 nucleotides read TGCAGTGCTAGTTTCGGACAGTTTAATGAAAAACTGTTTTTT. This translates into CSASFGQFNEKLFF. The rearrangement uses TRBV20-1 and TRBJ1-4, with TRBD1 as a possible D gene (6 bases). The V end lost 3 bases, the J end lost 4 bases, and 12 bases lay between the germline ends. From germline, CDR1 is DFQATT and CDR2 SNEGSKA (reference sequence). This CDR3 is 14 amino acids long.

This clone turned up a few times. This chain joins TRBV3-1 (or the pseudogene TRBV3-2) and TRBJ1-1; D gene ambiguous. The CDR3 contains 13 residues. Deletions cut 0 bases from V and 11 bases from J, with 13 bases between. The germline gives CDR1 LGHDT, CDR2 YNNKEL (reference sequence). The CDR3 sequence is CASSQDRGRQAFF. The CDR3 nucleotides read TGTGCCAGCAGCCAAGACCGAGGGCGGCAGGCTTTCTTT.

The chain couples TRBV16 to TRBJ1-4; possible D gene TRBD1, 6 bases. V was pared by 0 bases and J by 4 bases, with 6 bases between. The CDR3 length is 14 residues. Germline CDR1 reads KGHSY; CDR2 reads FQNENV. CDR3 amino acids: CASSQSGGNEKLFF. DNA for the CDR3: TGTGCCAGCAGCCAATCAGGGGGTAATGAAAAACTGTTTTTT. The variable domain in full, completed from reference TRBV16 and TRBJ1-4, reads GEEVAQTPKHLVRGEGQKAKLYCAPIKGHSYVFWYQQVLKNEFKFLISFQNENVFDETGMPKERFSAKCLPNSPCSLEIQATKLEDSAVYFCASSQSGGNEKLFFGSGTQLSVL.

The chain is built from TRBV30 and TRBJ2-3; 9 positions match TRBD1. The CDR3 consists of 14 residues. Germline V CDR1 and CDR2: GTSNPN, SVGIG (reference sequence). The V segment lost 5 bases and the J segment 7 bases; nucleotides outside the gene matches: 10. CDR3: CAWVAGTGLNTQYF. The CDR3 region has the DNA TGTGCCTGGGTAGCCGGGACAGGGTTAAATACGCAGTATTTT.

The chain combines TRBV5-1 with TRBJ1-2; no definite D call. V was pared by 5 bases and J by 4 bases, with 9 bases between. The length of the CDR3 is 12 residues. Looked up from germline, CDR1 is SGHRS and CDR2 is YFSETQ. The CDR3 loop reads CASREGSYGYTF. DNA for the CDR3: TGCGCCAGCAGGGAGGGCAGCTATGGCTACACCTTC.

The J gene is TRBJ1-2, the V gene TRBV20-1; no clear D gene. The CDR3 sequence is 13 residues long. Trimming left V 3 bases short and J 2 bases short, with 10 bases between. Germline lookup yields CDR1 DFQATT and CDR2 SNEGSKA (reference sequence). CDR3 sequence: CSASGGINYGYTF. The CDR3, as DNA: TGCAGTGCTAGTGGAGGGATAAACTATGGCTACACCTTC.

The chain recombines TRBV18 with TRBJ2-7, with 13 positions matching TRBD2. Per the germline V gene, CDR1 is KGHSH and CDR2 is LQKENI. V gave up 6 bases and J gave up 2 bases; unmatched junction bases: 7. This CDR3 contains 16 residues. CDR3 nucleotide sequence: TGTGCCAGCTCCCGCCCGACTAGCGGGGGGCCCTACGAGCAGTACTTC. Its translation: CASSRPTSGGPYEQYF.

This clone showed up just a few times. The chain employs TRBV18 and TRBJ2-3; D remains ambiguous. The germline V gene has CDR1 KGHSH and CDR2 LQKENI. The CDR3 is 14 residues long. V was pared by 7 bases and J by 0 bases, with 11 bases between. The DNA of the CDR3 is TGTGCCAGCTTTCAATCCCTAAGCACAGATACGCAGTATTTT. Translation: CASFQSLSTDTQYF. The full variable domain, with the rest looked up from reference TRBV18 and TRBJ2-3, is NAGVMQNPRHLVRRRGQEARLRCSPMKGHSHVYWYRQLPEEGLKFMVYLQKENIIDESGMPKERFSAEFPKEGPSILRIQQVVRGDSAAYFCASFQSLSTDTQYFGPGTRLTVL.

The gene calls are TRBV5-1 and TRBJ2-5; 7 bases fit TRBD2. The ends lost 2 bases at V and 3 bases at J; junction bases unmatched: 1. Per the germline V gene, CDR1 is SGHRS and CDR2 is YFSETQ. The CDR3 totals 13 residues. DNA for the CDR3: TGCGCCAGCAGCTTTGCGGGGGAAGAGACCCAGTACTTC. Its protein is CASSFAGEETQYF.

This clone was detected only once. In DNA, the CDR3 is TGCGCCAGCAGCCAAGATCGCGGGCAGAATCAGCCCCAGCATTTT. This gives the protein CASSQDRGQNQPQHF. The gene calls are TRBV4-1 and TRBJ1-5, with unresolved D. The CDR3 totals 15 residues. The ends were cut back, 0 bases at V and 4 bases at J, with 10 bases in the middle. Per the germline V gene, CDR1 is MGHRA and CDR2 is YSYEKL.

The chain employs TRBV7-2 and TRBJ1-2, with a possible D match to TRBD1 (6 bases). V lost 0 bases, J lost 4 bases, and 12 bases lay in between. Germline CDR1 SGHTA, CDR2 FQGNSA. This CDR3 is 15 amino acids long. Here the CDR3 DNA reads TGTGCCAGCAGCTTAGCTGGGCAGGGGAGCTATGGCTACACCTTC. Protein product: CASSLAGQGSYGYTF.

In nucleotides, the CDR3 is TGTGCCAGCGTCCAGACTGGGGCCAACGTCCTGACTTTC. Its translation: CASVQTGANVLTF. This rearrangement joins TRBV5-4 to TRBJ2-6; D remains ambiguous. Germline V gene sequence: CDR1 SGHNT, CDR2 YYREEE (reference sequence). Trimming pared 7 bases from V and 2 bases from J, leaving 7 bases between. There are 13 residues in the CDR3.

This chain joins TRBV5-6 and TRBJ1-1, with 8 bases lining up with TRBD1. With V trimmed by 0 bases and J by 7 bases, 5 bases remained unmatched. Germline CDR1 is SGHDT and CDR2 is YYEEEE. There are 14 residues in the CDR3. This chain's CDR3 is CASSLGGTGYEAFF. The DNA for the CDR3 is TGTGCCAGCAGCTTGGGGGGGACAGGCTATGAAGCTTTCTTT. Using reference TRBV5-6 and TRBJ1-1 for the parts outside the CDR3, the full variable domain is DAGVTQSPTHLIKTRGQQVTLRCSPKSGHDTVSWYQQALGQGPQFIFQYYEEEERQRGNFPDRFSGHQFPNYSSELNVNALLLGDSALYLCASSLGGTGYEAFFGQGTRLTVV.

The chain is built from TRBV4-1 and TRBJ1-2; D possibly corresponds to TRBD1 (6 bases). Germline V lookup: CDR1 MGHRA, CDR2 YSYEKL. The CDR3 extends over 14 amino acids. V dropped 0 bases and J dropped 8 bases, with 13 bases sitting between them. CDR3 in amino acids: CASSQDRDTVGYTF. The CDR3 DNA sequence: TGCGCCAGCAGCCAAGACCGGGACACTGTGGGCTACACCTTC.

The chain combines TRBV3-1 (or the pseudogene TRBV3-2) with TRBJ1-6, with no clear D. This CDR3 spans 18 amino acids. The germline V gene encodes CDR1 LGHDT and CDR2 YNNKEL (reference sequence). Trimming cost V 3 bases and J 0 bases, with 15 bases left between them. The CDR3 DNA is TGTGCCAGCAGCCAGAGGCCTCGGATCAGCTCCTATAATTCACCCCTCCACTTT. As protein: CASSQRPRISSYNSPLHF.

The gene calls are TRBV25-1 and TRBJ2-7; 8 bases agree with TRBD2. This CDR3 spans 13 amino acids. Germline lookup yields CDR1 MGHDK and CDR2 SYGVNS. The trim removed 6 bases at V and 6 bases at J, leaving 7 bases unmatched. CDR3 DNA: TGTGCCAGCAGCGCCTCGGGGGGGATCGAGCAGTACTTC. It translates to CASSASGGIEQYF.

The chain joins TRBV7-9 to TRBJ1-1, with D perhaps TRBD1 (6 bases). CDR3 length: 14 amino acids. Germline assignment: CDR1 SEHNR and CDR2 FQNEAQ (reference sequence). Trimming took 5 bases from V and 1 from J, leaving 11 bases between them. CDR3 coding DNA: TGTGCCAGCAGCGTCTACAGGGAGAACACTGAAGCTTTCTTT. Amino acid sequence: CASSVYRENTEAFF.

Regarding this clone: Other nucleotide sequences in the sample specify the same CDR3. CDR3 nucleotides: TGTGCCAGCAGTGGGGGGCAGAGCAATCAGCCCCAGCATTTT. It is translated as CASSGGQSNQPQHF. The chain couples TRBV2 to TRBJ1-5, with D possibly matching TRBD1 (6 bases). The CDR3 is made up of 14 amino acids. Per the germline V gene, CDR1 is SNHLY and CDR2 is FYNNEI. V was cut by 4 bases and J by 1 base, with 8 bases left in between.

This rearrangement joins TRBV5-1 to TRBJ2-2; tentative D call: TRBD1 (6 bases). CDR3 length equals 16 residues. Germline V gene data show CDR1 as SGHRS and CDR2 as YFSETQ. The V end was cut by 3 bases, the J end by 6 bases, with 18 bases between. CDR3 sequence: CASSSKQGSYAGELFF. CDR3 nucleotide sequence: TGCGCCAGCAGCTCGAAACAGGGTTCCTACGCCGGGGAGCTGTTTTTT.

The chain carries TRBV15 and TRBJ2-7, with a possible D match to TRBD1 (5 bases). With 3 bases removed from V and 3 bases from J, the gap between germline ends came to 9 bases. Germline V CDR1 and CDR2: LNHNV, YYDKDF (reference sequence). The CDR3 runs to 13 residues. In nucleotides, the CDR3 is TGTGCCACCAGCAGCGATCAGGGCTACGAGCAGTACTTC. Translation: CATSSDQGYEQYF.

The chain has TRBV3-1 (or the pseudogene TRBV3-2) and TRBJ1-2; D possibly corresponds to TRBD1 (6 bases). This CDR3 region has 16 residues. Trimming removed 1 base at V and 4 bases at J, with 16 bases between. Germline V lookup: CDR1 LGHDT, CDR2 YNNKEL (reference sequence). CDR3 in DNA: TGTGCCAGCAGCCAAGCCACGACAGGCGGCTTCTATGGCTACACCTTC. Its protein product is CASSQATTGGFYGYTF.

CDR3 sequence: CSVKRAGTSGYNEQFF. CDR3 nucleotides: TGCAGCGTCAAGAGAGCCGGGACTAGCGGGTACAATGAGCAGTTCTTC. The chain is built from TRBV29-1 and TRBJ2-1; 12 bases agree with TRBD2. CDR3 length equals 16 residues. In germline, CDR1 is SQVTM, CDR2 ANQGSEA. V was clipped by 6 bases and J by 4 bases; unmatched bases: 10.

This chain links TRBV6-1 with TRBJ2-1, with 7 bases fitting TRBD2. Per germline, CDR1 MNHNS and CDR2 SASEGT. J lost 7 bases, V lost 5 bases, and 11 bases had no gene match. The CDR3 covers 15 residues. The CDR3 nucleotides are TGTGCCAGCAGTTCCCGCCGGGGGGAGGTAAATGAGCAGTTCTTC. Amino acids: CASSSRRGEVNEQFF.

The V and J genes are TRBV20-1 and TRBJ2-1, with 12 positions matching TRBD2. Germline lookup yields CDR1 DFQATT and CDR2 SNEGSKA (reference sequence). This CDR3 region has 16 residues. J lost 0 bases, V lost 3 bases, and 3 bases had no gene match. The CDR3: CSASKLAGGSYNEQFF. CDR3 sequence (DNA): TGCAGTGCTAGTAAACTAGCGGGGGGCTCCTACAATGAGCAGTTCTTC.

The chain combines TRBV9 with TRBJ2-7, with TRBD2 matching over 10 bases. Germline V gives CDR1 SGDLS, CDR2 YYNGEE. This CDR3 has 16 residues. V shed 4 bases, J shed 6 bases, and the junction held 13 bases outside the gene matches. The CDR3 here is CASSPALLAGVGEQYF. CDR3 sequence (DNA): TGTGCCAGCAGCCCTGCCCTCCTAGCGGGGGTAGGCGAGCAGTACTTC.

This chain links TRBV5-1 with TRBJ2-3; 14 nucleotides line up with TRBD2. The CDR3 sequence is 15 residues long. Germline V gene lookup returns CDR1 SGHRS and CDR2 YFSETQ. V lost 4 bases and J lost 4; bases outside the gene matches: 2. The CDR3 region is CASSGGLAGADTQYF. The CDR3 DNA sequence: TGCGCCAGCAGCGGGGGACTAGCGGGGGCAGATACGCAGTATTTT.

The rearrangement joins TRBV5-4 to TRBJ1-3; 8 bases match TRBD1. J gave up 4 bases and V 0 bases, and 6 bases lay outside the gene matches. The length of the CDR3 is 16 residues. Germline V gene lookup returns CDR1 SGHNT and CDR2 YYREEE (reference sequence). CDR3 amino acids: CASSLAGGDRGNTIYF. The CDR3 coding sequence is TGTGCCAGCAGCTTGGCAGGGGGGGACAGGGGAAACACCATATATTTT.

The chain uses TRBV10-1 and TRBJ1-3, with D hard to call. The CDR3 extends over 16 amino acids. Trimming pared 2 bases from V and 2 bases from J, leaving 13 bases between. CDR1 is WNHNN, CDR2 SYGVQD, per germline (reference sequence). The CDR3 DNA follows: TGCGCCAGCAGTGAGATTATGGGCTCGACTGGAAACACCATATATTTT. Translation gives CASSEIMGSTGNTIYF.